The source of this T cell receptor beta chain is a study of T cells in Graves' hyperthyroidism and ophthalmopathy. Whole-study results and caveats: Researchers found most expanded thyroid clonotypes above 0.001 in blood as well.

The CDR3 has 14 amino acids. V was clipped by 6 bases and J by 6 bases; unmatched bases: 4. The sample holds a few counts of this clonotype. Its specificity is not known. TCR beta CDR3 regions were amplified from RNA. RT-PCR in the first round (using the HTBI primer set) targeted the TCR CDR3. TCRdb reprocessed the multiplex PCR reads via MiXCR and lists one record per CDR3 protein. The sample shows some 500,000 distinct CDR3 sequences, around an eighth of them seen only once. The chain joins TRBV12-3 or TRBV12-4 to TRBJ2-1; 11 nucleotides line up with TRBD2. The sample taken for sequencing was blood. The receptor comes from a woman younger than 30 with Graves' hyperthyroidism. The CDR3 sequence is CASSTSGSVNEQFF. The CDR3 bases are TGTGCCAGCAGCACTAGCGGGAGTGTCAATGAGCAGTTCTTC.